These 10 T cell receptor beta chains originate from one sample sequenced in a study of T-cell memory formation after mild COVID-19 (dated by TCRdb to the early 2020s). The library was produced with 5' RACE. These reads were obtained on an Illumina NovaSeq 6000. TCRdb took the public reads, trimmed them with fastp at Q25, ran MiXCR for clone calling and kept in-frame beta chains. Here each entry gathers all rows of one CDR3 protein and keeps the most common genes and DNA. The sample table holds some 450,000 distinct CDR3 sequences, of which 15% to 20% were seen once. In total, the top ten clones hold around 8.4% of the sample. Sequencing input: PBMCs or a T cell subset sorted from them (not recorded which). All receptors derive from an adult woman who had mild COVID-19 (a few samples of this study predate the infection). The sample titles of this study are shuffled in the database, so cell type and time point are left out; the donor was told from shared clones.

V gene TRBV10-3 combines with J gene TRBJ1-2; D is unresolved. CDR3 length: 13 amino acids. Trimming took 2 bases from V and 6 from J, leaving 10 bases between them. CDR1 ENHRY and CDR2 SYGVKD come from the germline V gene. The DNA for the CDR3 is TGTGCCATCAGTGAGGCCAGGCTAAATGGCTACACCTTC. It translates to CAISEARLNGYTF.

J is TRBJ2-3 and V is TRBV7-3; D perhaps matches TRBD2 (5 bases). The ends were cut back, 5 bases at V and 5 bases at J, with 11 bases in the middle. Germline V lookup: CDR1 SGHTA, CDR2 FQGTGA. CDR3 length equals 13 residues. The CDR3 bases are TGTGCCAGCAGCGCTCCCGGGGAAGATACGCAGTATTTT. It encodes CASSAPGEDTQYF.

The chain employs TRBV12-3 or TRBV12-4 and TRBJ2-1, with D unclear. CDR3 length: 15 residues. Between the trimmed V and J ends, which lost 3 bases and 10 bases, there was a span of 19 bases. The CDR3 sequence is CASSLLKSAASEQFF. Here the CDR3 DNA reads TGTGCCAGCAGTTTGCTAAAATCTGCGGCGTCGGAGCAGTTCTTC.

The sample holds a few counts of this clonotype. The V and J genes are TRBV27 and TRBJ1-1; D not certain. The length of the CDR3 is 14 residues. Trimming took 2 bases from V and 7 from J, leaving 14 bases between them. Germline V gene data show CDR1 as MNHEY and CDR2 as SMNVEV (reference sequence). The CDR3 loop is CASSLRPEFGEAFF. CDR3 sequence (DNA): TGTGCCAGCAGTTTACGACCGGAGTTCGGTGAAGCTTTCTTT.

This clonotype was found many times. The J gene is TRBJ2-1, the V gene TRBV24-1; a weak D match, TRBD2 (6 bases). CDR3 size: 16 residues. The germline V gene has CDR1 KGHDR and CDR2 SFDVKD. V shed 1 base and J shed 5 bases, with 14 bases lying between them. CDR3 sequence (DNA): TGTGCCACCAGTGATTTAGGCAGTGGGAGGAACAATGAGCAGTTCTTC. Translating gives CATSDLGSGRNNEQFF.

The V and J genes are TRBV4-1 and TRBJ2-4; 11 nucleotides match TRBD2. The CDR3 is 17 residues long. Germline V gene sequence: CDR1 MGHRA, CDR2 YSYEKL. V gave up 1 base and J gave up 3 bases; unmatched junction bases: 5. The CDR3 protein is CASSQAAGLADKNIQYF. As DNA, the CDR3 is TGCGCCAGCAGCCAAGCAGCGGGACTAGCGGACAAAAACATTCAGTACTTC.

This clonotype has only a few counts. This chain uses TRBV9 with TRBJ2-3, with 7 bases lining up with TRBD2. Germline trimming cut 0 bases from V and 6 bases from J; bases unmatched to any gene: 13. The CDR3 sequence is 17 residues long. Per the germline V gene, CDR1 is SGDLS and CDR2 is YYNGEE. CDR3 coding DNA: TGTGCCAGCAGCGTAGATTGGCTAGCGGCCGAAGGGGATACGCAGTATTTT. This codes for CASSVDWLAAEGDTQYF. The full variable domain, in which reference TRBV9 and TRBJ2-3 provide the parts outside the CDR3, is DSGVTQTPKHLITATGQRVTLRCSPRSGDLSVYWYQQSLDQGLQFLIQYYNGEERAKGNILERFSAQQFPDLHSELNLSSLELGDSALYFCASSVDWLAAEGDTQYFGPGTRLTVL.

As for this clonotype: At one of its ends the junction is not consistent with the germline gene, which may arise from a read error. This chain uses TRBV7-7 with TRBJ2-6; no definite D call. Germline V gene data show CDR1 as SSHAT and CDR2 as FNYEAQ (reference sequence). This CDR3 comprises 13 residues. CDR3 bases: TGTGCTAGCAGCACTCGCGAGGCCAACGTCCTGACTTTC. Translating gives CASSTREANVLTF.

The J gene is TRBJ1-1, the V gene TRBV12-3 or TRBV12-4; TRBD1 matches at 9 bases. V shed 6 bases, J shed 11 bases, and the junction held 4 bases outside the gene matches. CDR3 length equals 11 residues. CDR3: CASRLDRGAFF. The CDR3 coding sequence is TGTGCCAGCAGACTTGACAGGGGGGCTTTCTTT.

This rearrangement joins TRBV18 to TRBJ2-1; D perhaps matches TRBD1 (6 bases). The CDR3 loop spans 13 amino acids. Germline assignment: CDR1 KGHSH and CDR2 LQKENI. V lost 4 bases and J 10 bases, leaving 14 bases between the germline ends. The CDR3 nucleotides are TGTGCCAGCTCACTTTTGGACAGTGGGGAGCAGTTCTTC. It encodes CASSLLDSGEQFF.